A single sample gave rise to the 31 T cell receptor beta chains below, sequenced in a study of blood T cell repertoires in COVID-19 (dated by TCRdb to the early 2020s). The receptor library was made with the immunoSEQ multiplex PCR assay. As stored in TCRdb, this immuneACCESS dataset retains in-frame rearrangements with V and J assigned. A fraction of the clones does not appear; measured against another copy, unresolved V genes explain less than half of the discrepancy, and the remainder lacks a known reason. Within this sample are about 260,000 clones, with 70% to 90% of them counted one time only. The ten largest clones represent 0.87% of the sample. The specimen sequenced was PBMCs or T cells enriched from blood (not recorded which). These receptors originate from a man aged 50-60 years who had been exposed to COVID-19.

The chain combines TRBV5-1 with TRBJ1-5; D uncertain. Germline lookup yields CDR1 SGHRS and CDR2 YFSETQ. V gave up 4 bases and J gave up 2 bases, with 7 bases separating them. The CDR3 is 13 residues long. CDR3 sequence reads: CASSRDGNQPQHF. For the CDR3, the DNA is TGCGCCAGCAGCCGGGATGGCAATCAGCCCCAGCATTTT.

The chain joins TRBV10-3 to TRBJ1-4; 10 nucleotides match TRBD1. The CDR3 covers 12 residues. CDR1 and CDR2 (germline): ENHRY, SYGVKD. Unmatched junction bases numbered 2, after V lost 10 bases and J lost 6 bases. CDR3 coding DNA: TGTGCCACCGGGACAGGGGATGAAAAACTGTTTTTT. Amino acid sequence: CATGTGDEKLFF.

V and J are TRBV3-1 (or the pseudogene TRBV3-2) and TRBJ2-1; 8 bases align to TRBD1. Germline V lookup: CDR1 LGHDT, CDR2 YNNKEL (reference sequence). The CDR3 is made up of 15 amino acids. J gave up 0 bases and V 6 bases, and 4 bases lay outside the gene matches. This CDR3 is CASRRQGSSYNEQFF. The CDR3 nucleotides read TGTGCCAGCAGAAGACAGGGGAGCTCCTACAATGAGCAGTTCTTC.

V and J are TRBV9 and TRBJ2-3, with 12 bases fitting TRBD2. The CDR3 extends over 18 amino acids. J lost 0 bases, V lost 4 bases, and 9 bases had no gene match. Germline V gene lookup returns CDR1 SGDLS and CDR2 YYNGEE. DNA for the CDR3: TGTGCCAGCAGCCCGGGACTAGCGGGCGGAACTAGCACAGATACGCAGTATTTT. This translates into CASSPGLAGGTSTDTQYF. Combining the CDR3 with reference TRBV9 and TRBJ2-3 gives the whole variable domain DSGVTQTPKHLITATGQRVTLRCSPRSGDLSVYWYQQSLDQGLQFLIQYYNGEERAKGNILERFSAQQFPDLHSELNLSSLELGDSALYFCASSPGLAGGTSTDTQYFGPGTRLTVL.

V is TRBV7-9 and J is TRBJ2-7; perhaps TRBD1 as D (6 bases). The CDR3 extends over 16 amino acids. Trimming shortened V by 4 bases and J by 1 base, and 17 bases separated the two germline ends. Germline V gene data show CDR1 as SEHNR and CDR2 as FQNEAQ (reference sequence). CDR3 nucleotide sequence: TGTGCCAGCAGCTCGTCCAGGGGTTATGGGTCCTACGAGCAGTACTTC. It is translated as CASSSSRGYGSYEQYF.

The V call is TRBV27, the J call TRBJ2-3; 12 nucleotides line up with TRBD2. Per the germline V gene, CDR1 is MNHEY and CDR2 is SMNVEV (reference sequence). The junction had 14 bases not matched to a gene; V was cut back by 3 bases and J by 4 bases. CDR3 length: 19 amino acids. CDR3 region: CASSFWTSGEQNPADTQYF. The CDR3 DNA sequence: TGTGCCAGCAGTTTTTGGACTAGCGGGGAACAGAATCCAGCAGATACGCAGTATTTT.

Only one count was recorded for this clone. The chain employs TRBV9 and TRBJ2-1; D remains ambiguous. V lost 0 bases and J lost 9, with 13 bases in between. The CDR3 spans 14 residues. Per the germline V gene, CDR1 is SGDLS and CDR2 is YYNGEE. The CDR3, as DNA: TGTGCCAGCAGCGTAGTAGGCCAACAGTCTGAGCAGTTCTTC. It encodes CASSVVGQQSEQFF.

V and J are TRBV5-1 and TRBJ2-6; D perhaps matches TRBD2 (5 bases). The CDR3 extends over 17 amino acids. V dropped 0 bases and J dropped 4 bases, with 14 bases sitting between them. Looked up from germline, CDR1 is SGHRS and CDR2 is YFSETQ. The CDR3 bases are TGCGCCAGCAGCTTGGATACGGGGTTGGCGGGGGCCAACGTCCTGACTTTC. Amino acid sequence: CASSLDTGLAGANVLTF.

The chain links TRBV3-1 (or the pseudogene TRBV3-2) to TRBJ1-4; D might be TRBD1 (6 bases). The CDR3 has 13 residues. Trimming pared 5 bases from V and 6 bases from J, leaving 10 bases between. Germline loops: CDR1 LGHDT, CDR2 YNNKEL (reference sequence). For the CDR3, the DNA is TGTGCCAGCAGCAAAAACAGGGATGAAAAACTGTTTTTT. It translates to CASSKNRDEKLFF.

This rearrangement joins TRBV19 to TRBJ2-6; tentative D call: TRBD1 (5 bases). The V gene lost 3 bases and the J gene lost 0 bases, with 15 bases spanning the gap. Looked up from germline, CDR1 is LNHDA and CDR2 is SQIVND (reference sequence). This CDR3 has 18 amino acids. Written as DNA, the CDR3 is TGTGCCAGTAGTATTCTAGTCCAGGGAATCTCTGGGGCCAACGTCCTGACTTTC. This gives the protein CASSILVQGISGANVLTF.

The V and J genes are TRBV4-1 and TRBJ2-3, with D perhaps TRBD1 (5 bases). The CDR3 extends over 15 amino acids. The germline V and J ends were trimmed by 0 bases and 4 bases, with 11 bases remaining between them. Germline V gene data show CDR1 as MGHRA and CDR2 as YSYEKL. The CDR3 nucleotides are TGCGCCAGCAGCCAAGATCCAGGGCTTGCAGATACGCAGTATTTT. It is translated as CASSQDPGLADTQYF.

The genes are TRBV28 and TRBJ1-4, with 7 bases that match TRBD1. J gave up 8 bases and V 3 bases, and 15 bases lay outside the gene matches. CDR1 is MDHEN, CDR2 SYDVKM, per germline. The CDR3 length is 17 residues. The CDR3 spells CASSFMQGEGIWEKLFF. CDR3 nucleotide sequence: TGTGCCAGCAGTTTTATGCAGGGGGAAGGGATTTGGGAAAAACTGTTTTTT.

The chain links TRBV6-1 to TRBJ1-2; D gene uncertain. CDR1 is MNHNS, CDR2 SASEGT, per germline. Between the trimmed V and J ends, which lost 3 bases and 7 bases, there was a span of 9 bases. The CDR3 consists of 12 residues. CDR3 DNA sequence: TGTGCCAGCAGTGACCAAAGACTTGGCTACACCTTC. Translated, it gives CASSDQRLGYTF.

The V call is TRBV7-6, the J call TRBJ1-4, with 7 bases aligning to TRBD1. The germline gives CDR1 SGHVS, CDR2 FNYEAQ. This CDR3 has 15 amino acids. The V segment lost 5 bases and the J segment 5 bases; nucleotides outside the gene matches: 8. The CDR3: CASSPRDRLNEKLFF. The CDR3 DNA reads TGTGCCAGCAGCCCACGGGACAGATTAAATGAAAAACTGTTTTTT.

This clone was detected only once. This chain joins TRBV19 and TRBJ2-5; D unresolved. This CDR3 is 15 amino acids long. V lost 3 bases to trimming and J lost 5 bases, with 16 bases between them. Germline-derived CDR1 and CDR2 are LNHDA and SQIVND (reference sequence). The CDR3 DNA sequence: TGTGCCAGTAGTATTAACCCCTCGTTCGGGGAGACCCAGTACTTC. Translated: CASSINPSFGETQYF.

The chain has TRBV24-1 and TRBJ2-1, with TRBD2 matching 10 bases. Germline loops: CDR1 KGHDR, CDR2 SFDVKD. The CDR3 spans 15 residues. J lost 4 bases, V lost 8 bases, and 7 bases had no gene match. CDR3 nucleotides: TGTGCCACCAACTCCGGGACTAGCGATTACAATGAGCAGTTCTTC. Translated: CATNSGTSDYNEQFF.

The CDR3 is CASSWGLLTDTQYF. The CDR3 bases are TGCGCCAGCAGCTGGGGACTTTTAACAGATACGCAGTATTTT. The chain is built from TRBV5-1 and TRBJ2-3, with TRBD2 as a possible D gene (6 bases). The ends were cut back, 3 bases at V and 3 bases at J, with 11 bases in the middle. The CDR3 is 14 residues long. Germline CDR1 SGHRS, CDR2 YFSETQ.

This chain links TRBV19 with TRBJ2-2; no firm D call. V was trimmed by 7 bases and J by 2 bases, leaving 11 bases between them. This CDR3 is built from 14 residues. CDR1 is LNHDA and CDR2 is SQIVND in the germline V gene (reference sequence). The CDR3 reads CASKFSGNTGELFF. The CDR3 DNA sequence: TGTGCCAGTAAATTCTCGGGTAACACCGGGGAGCTGTTTTTT. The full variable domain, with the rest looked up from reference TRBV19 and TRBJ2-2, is DGGITQSPKYLFRKEGQNVTLSCEQNLNHDAMYWYRQDPGQGLRLIYYSQIVNDFQKGDIAEGYSVSREKKESFPLTVTSAQKNPTAFYLCASKFSGNTGELFFGEGSRLTVL.

Here the CDR3 reads CSVDRTELEGQFF. The CDR3 DNA reads as TGCAGCGTTGATCGGACTGAATTAGAGGGGCAGTTCTTC. The chain carries TRBV29-1 and TRBJ2-1; D perhaps matches TRBD2 (5 bases). Deletions cut 3 bases from V and 12 bases from J, with 18 bases between. The CDR3 has 13 residues. In germline, CDR1 is SQVTM, CDR2 ANQGSEA.

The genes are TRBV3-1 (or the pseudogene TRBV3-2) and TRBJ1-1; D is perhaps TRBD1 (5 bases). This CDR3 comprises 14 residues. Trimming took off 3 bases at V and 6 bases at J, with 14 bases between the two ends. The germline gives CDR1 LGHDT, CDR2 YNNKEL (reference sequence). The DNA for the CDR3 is TGTGCCAGCAGCCACGGGCAGGGAATGGCTGAAGCTTTCTTT. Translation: CASSHGQGMAEAFF.

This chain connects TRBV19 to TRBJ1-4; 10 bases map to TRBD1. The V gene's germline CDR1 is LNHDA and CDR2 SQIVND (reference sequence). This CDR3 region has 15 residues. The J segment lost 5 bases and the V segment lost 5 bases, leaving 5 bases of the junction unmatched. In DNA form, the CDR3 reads TGTGCCAGTAGTGGACCGGGACAGGGGAATGAAAAACTGTTTTTT. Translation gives CASSGPGQGNEKLFF.

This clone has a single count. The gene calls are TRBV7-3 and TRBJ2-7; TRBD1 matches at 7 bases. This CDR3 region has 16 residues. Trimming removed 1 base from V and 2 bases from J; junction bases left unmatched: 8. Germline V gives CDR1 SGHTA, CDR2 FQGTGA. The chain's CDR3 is CASSLKGAGDPYEQYV. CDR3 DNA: TGTGCCAGCAGCTTAAAGGGGGCAGGCGATCCCTACGAGCAGTACGTC.

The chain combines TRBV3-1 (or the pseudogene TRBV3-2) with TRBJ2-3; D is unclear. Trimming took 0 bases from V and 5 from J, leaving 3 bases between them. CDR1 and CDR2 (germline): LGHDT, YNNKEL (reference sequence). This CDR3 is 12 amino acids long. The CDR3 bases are TGTGCCAGCAGCCAAGACCAAGATACGCAGTATTTT. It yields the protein CASSQDQDTQYF.

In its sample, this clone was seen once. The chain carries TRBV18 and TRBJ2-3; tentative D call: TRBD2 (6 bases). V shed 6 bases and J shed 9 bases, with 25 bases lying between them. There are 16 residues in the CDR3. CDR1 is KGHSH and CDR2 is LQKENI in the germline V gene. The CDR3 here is CASSPVSGKAPGTQYF. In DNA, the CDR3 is TGTGCCAGCTCCCCCGTTAGCGGCAAGGCTCCAGGGACGCAGTATTTT.

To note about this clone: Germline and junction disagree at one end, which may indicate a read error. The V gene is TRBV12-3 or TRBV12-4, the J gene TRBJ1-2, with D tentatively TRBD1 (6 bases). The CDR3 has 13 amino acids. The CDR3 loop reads CASSLGQIYGYTF. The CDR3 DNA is TGTGCCAGCAGCTTAGGACAGATCTATGGCTACACCTTC.

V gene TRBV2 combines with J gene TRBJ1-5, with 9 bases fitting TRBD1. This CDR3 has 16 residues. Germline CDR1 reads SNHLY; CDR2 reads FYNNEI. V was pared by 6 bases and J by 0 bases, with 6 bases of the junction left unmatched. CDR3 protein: CASSRTGAYSNQPQHF. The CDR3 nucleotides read TGTGCCAGCAGCCGGACAGGGGCATATAGCAATCAGCCCCAGCATTTT. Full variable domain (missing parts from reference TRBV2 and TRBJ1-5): EPEVTQTPSHQVTQMGQEVILRCVPISNHLYFYWYRQILGQKVEFLVSFYNNEISEKSEIFDDQFSVERPDGSNFTLKIRSTKLEDSAMYFCASSRTGAYSNQPQHFGDGTRLSIL.

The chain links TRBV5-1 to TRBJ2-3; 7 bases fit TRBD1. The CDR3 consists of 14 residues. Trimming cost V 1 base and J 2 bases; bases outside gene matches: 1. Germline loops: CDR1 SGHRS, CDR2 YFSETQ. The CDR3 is CASSLQGDTDTQYF. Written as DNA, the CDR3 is TGCGCCAGCAGCTTGCAGGGGGACACAGATACGCAGTATTTT.

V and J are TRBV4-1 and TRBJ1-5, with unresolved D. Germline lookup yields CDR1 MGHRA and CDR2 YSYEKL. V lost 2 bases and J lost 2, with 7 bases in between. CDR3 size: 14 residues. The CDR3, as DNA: TGCGCCAGCAGCCAACCGGGAGGCAATCAGCCCCAGCATTTT. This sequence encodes CASSQPGGNQPQHF.

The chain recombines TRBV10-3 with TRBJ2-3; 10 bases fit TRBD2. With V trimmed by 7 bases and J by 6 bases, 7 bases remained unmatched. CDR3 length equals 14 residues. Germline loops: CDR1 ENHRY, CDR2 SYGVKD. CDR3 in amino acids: CAIKEREGRDTQYF. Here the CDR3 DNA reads TGTGCCATCAAGGAGCGGGAGGGCCGGGATACGCAGTATTTT.

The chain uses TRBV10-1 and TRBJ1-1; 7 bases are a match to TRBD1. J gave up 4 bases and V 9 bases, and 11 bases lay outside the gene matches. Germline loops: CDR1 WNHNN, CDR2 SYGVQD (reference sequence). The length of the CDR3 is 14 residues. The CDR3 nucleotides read TGCGCCAGTAGCCGGGACAGACGACGCACTGAAGCTTTCTTT. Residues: CASSRDRRRTEAFF.

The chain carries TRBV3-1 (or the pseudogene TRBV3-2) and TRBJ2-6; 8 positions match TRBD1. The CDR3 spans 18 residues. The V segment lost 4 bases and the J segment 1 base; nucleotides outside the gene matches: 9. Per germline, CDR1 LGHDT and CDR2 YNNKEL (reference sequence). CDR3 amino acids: CASSPDRARESGANVLTF. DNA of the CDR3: TGTGCCAGCAGCCCGGACAGGGCAAGAGAATCTGGGGCCAACGTCCTGACTTTC.